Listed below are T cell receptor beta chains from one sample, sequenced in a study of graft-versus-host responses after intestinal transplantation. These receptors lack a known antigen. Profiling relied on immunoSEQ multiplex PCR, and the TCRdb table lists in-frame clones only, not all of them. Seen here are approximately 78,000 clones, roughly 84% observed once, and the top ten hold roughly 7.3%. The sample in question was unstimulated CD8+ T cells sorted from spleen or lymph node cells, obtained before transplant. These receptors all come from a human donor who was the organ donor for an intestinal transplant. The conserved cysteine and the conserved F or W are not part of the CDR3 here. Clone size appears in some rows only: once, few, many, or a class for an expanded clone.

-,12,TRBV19,ASSIQGSSYEQY
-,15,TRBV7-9,ASSFRDSGRVYYGYT
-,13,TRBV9,ASSVEQGSGEKLF
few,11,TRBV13,ASSLGQWSEQF
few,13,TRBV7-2,ASSQGQGANTEAF
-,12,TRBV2,ASMTGSSYNEQF
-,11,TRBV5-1,ASSSKGDTEAF
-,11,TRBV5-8,ASNTLHNYEQY
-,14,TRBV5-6,ASSLGAGGPSDTQY
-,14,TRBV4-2,ASSPAAGTGNEKLF
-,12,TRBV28,ASTPGTLTDTQY
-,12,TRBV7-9,ASSAYNRGDEAF
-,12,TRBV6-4,ASSDSVSTDTQY
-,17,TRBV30,AWRIHPYVRPVPNTEAF
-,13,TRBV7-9,ASSYRYGSTDTQY
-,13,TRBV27,ASSLSTATNSPLH
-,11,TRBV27,ASSQGFGPEAF
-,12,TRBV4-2,ASSQVTSGYEQY
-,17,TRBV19,ASSAPTSGGQRSYNEQF
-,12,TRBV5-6,ASSLGQMNTEAF